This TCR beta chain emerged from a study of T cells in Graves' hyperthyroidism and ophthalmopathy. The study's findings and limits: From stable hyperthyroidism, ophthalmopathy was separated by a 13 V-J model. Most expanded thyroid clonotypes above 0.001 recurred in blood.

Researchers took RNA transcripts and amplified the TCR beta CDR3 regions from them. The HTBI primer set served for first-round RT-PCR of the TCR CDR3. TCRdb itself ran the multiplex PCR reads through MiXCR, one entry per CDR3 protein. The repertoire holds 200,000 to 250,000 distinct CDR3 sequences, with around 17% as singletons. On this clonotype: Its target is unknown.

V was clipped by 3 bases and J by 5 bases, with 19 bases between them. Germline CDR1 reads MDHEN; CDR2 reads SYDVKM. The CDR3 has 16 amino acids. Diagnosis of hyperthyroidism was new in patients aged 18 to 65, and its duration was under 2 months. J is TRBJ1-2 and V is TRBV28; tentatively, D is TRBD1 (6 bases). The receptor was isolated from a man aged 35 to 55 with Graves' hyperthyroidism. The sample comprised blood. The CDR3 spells CASSFGRGSAGYGYTF. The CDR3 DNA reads TGTGCCAGCAGTTTCGGCAGGGGCTCTGCTGGTTATGGCTACACCTTC.